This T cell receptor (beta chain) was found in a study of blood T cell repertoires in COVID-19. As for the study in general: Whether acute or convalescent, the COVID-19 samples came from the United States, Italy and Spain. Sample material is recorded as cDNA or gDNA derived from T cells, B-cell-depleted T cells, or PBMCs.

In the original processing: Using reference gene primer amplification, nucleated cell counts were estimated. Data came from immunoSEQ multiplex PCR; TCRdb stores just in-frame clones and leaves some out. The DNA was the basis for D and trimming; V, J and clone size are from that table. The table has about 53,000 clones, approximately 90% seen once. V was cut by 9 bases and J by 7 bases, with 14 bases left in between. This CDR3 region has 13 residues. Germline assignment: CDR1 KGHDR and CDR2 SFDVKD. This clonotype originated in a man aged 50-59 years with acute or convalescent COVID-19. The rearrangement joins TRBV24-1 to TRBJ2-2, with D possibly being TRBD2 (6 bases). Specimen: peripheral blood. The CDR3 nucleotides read TGTGCCACCCGGCGGGGTCTCCACGGGGAGCTGTTTTTT. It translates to CATRRGLHGELFF.